This passage covers 19 T cell receptor beta chains from one sample sequenced in a study of T-cell memory formation after mild COVID-19. TCRdb passed the 5' RACE reads through MiXCR, listing each CDR3 protein once. The table lists 50,000 to 70,000 distinct CDR3 sequences, 12% of them singletons. The sample comprised PBMCs or a T cell subset sorted from them (not recorded which). The receptors shown here come from a man between 18 and 29 years old who had mild COVID-19 (a few samples of this study predate the infection). Cell type and time point are not known.

The chain couples TRBV28 to TRBJ2-5, with D uncertain. Germline V CDR1 and CDR2: MDHEN, SYDVKM. The CDR3 loop spans 13 amino acids. V was shortened by 3 bases and J by 1 base, with 6 bases between the two germline ends. In nucleotides, the CDR3 is TGTGCCAGCAGTTTCCTACTCCAAGAGACCCAGTACTTC. Amino acids: CASSFLLQETQYF.

The table lists this clonotype with a count of one. The chain's CDR3 is CASSLERGRGYTF. The CDR3 DNA reads TGTGCCAGCAGCTTAGAGCGGGGTAGAGGCTACACCTTC. V usage is TRBV7-6 and J usage is TRBJ1-2; D call uncertain. Germline V gives CDR1 SGHVS, CDR2 FNYEAQ. The CDR3 consists of 13 residues. Trimming left V 1 base short and J 8 bases short, with 11 bases between.

The chain has TRBV6-5 and TRBJ1-2; perhaps TRBD1 as D (5 bases). In germline, CDR1 is MNHEY, CDR2 SVGAGI. This CDR3 is 14 amino acids long. Trimming cost V 6 bases and J 2 bases, with 13 bases left between them. The chain's CDR3 is CASRKTGPNYGYTF. The CDR3 DNA reads TGTGCCAGCAGGAAGACGGGGCCCAACTATGGCTACACCTTC.

The chain has TRBV13 and TRBJ2-7; 7 nucleotides align to TRBD1. The CDR3 contains 14 residues. With 3 bases clipped from V and 5 bases from J, the junction kept 7 bases outside the gene matches. Per the germline V gene, CDR1 is PRHDT and CDR2 is FYEKMQ (reference sequence). The CDR3 loop is CASSLADRAHEQYV. CDR3 DNA sequence: TGTGCCAGCAGCTTGGCCGACAGGGCCCACGAGCAGTACGTC.

This clonotype came up a few times. The genes are TRBV12-3 or TRBV12-4 and TRBJ2-5; 10 bases fit TRBD2. The CDR3 runs to 14 residues. V was pared by 8 bases and J by 3 bases, with 6 bases of the junction left unmatched. The DNA for the CDR3 is TGTGCCAGCGGACTAGCGGAAACCGAAGAGACCCAGTACTTC. Its translation: CASGLAETEETQYF.

In its sample, this clonotype was seen many times. The chain employs TRBV6-2 or TRBV6-3 and TRBJ2-3, with 10 nucleotides matching TRBD1. In germline, CDR1 is MNHEY, CDR2 SVGEGT. Unmatched junction bases numbered 7, after V lost 10 bases and J lost 3 bases. CDR3 length: 14 amino acids. The CDR3 loop reads CATTTGGMTDTQYF. The CDR3 DNA is TGTGCCACCACGACAGGGGGCATGACAGATACGCAGTATTTT.

This clonotype has just a few counts. This rearrangement joins TRBV20-1 to TRBJ1-5; TRBD1 agrees at 7 bases. Germline loops: CDR1 DFQATT, CDR2 SNEGSKA (reference sequence). The CDR3 extends over 14 amino acids. Trimming removed 2 bases from V and 5 bases from J; junction bases left unmatched: 6. CDR3: CSARRGQTYQPQHF. DNA for the CDR3: TGCAGTGCTAGACGGGGACAGACCTATCAGCCCCAGCATTTT.

This rearrangement joins TRBV28 to TRBJ1-3; D uncertain. This CDR3 has 13 residues. Germline CDR1 is MDHEN and CDR2 is SYDVKM. Trimming took off 3 bases at V and 2 bases at J, with 5 bases between the two ends. CDR3 in DNA: TGTGCCAGCAGTTTGGAGGCTGGAAACACCATATATTTT. As protein: CASSLEAGNTIYF.

This clonotype was detected many times. The rearrangement joins TRBV7-3 to TRBJ2-7, with 9 bases that match TRBD1. CDR3 length: 13 residues. Germline loops: CDR1 SGHTA, CDR2 FQGTGA. The V segment lost 5 bases and the J segment 8 bases; nucleotides outside the gene matches: 7. Written as DNA, the CDR3 is TGTGCCAGCAGCCCTGGACAGGGGAGTAAGCAGTACTTC. This sequence encodes CASSPGQGSKQYF.

V usage is TRBV5-1 and J usage is TRBJ2-3, with D possibly TRBD2 on 5 matching bases. Trimming shortened V by 4 bases and J by 0 bases, and 18 bases separated the two germline ends. The CDR3 is 17 amino acids. Germline assignment: CDR1 SGHRS and CDR2 YFSETQ. Here the CDR3 DNA reads TGCGCCAGCAGCCTCTCTCCTGCGGGTTTTAGCACAGATACGCAGTATTTT. This gives the protein CASSLSPAGFSTDTQYF. The full variable domain, in which reference TRBV5-1 and TRBJ2-3 provide the parts outside the CDR3, is KAGVTQTPRYLIKTRGQQVTLSCSPISGHRSVSWYQQTPGQGLQFLFEYFSETQRNKGNFPGRFSGRQFSNSRSEMNVSTLELGDSALYLCASSLSPAGFSTDTQYFGPGTRLTVL.

This clonotype was seen only a few times. This chain links TRBV18 with TRBJ2-1; 10 positions agree with TRBD2. CDR3 length: 16 residues. Germline V lookup: CDR1 KGHSH, CDR2 LQKENI. The junction had 3 bases not matched to a gene; V was cut back by 3 bases and J by 1 base. CDR3 nucleotide sequence: TGTGCCAGCTCACCGCCTAGCGGGGGTTCCTACAATGAGCAGTTCTTC. Protein sequence: CASSPPSGGSYNEQFF.

This clonotype was found a few times. The chain is built from TRBV2 and TRBJ2-7; D remains ambiguous. The ends were cut back, 2 bases at V and 3 bases at J, with 14 bases in the middle. Per germline, CDR1 SNHLY and CDR2 FYNNEI. The CDR3 runs 15 residues. CDR3 nucleotides: TGTGCCAGCAGTGAATCCCAGGTCACTTTCTACGAGCAGTACTTC. Amino acid sequence: CASSESQVTFYEQYF.

This clonotype was detected a few times. The CDR3 reads CATSDSSARYNEQFF. CDR3 sequence (DNA): TGTGCCACCAGTGATAGTAGCGCTCGGTACAATGAGCAGTTCTTC. The chain uses TRBV24-1 and TRBJ2-1, with D perhaps TRBD2 (5 bases). Germline V gene lookup returns CDR1 KGHDR and CDR2 SFDVKD. The V and J ends lost 3 bases and 4 bases respectively, with 12 bases between them. CDR3 length: 15 residues.

This clonotype was seen many times. CDR3 residues: CASSPGTPNYEQYV. DNA for the CDR3: TGTGCCAGCAGTCCCGGGACACCTAATTACGAGCAGTACGTC. The J gene is TRBJ2-7, the V gene TRBV27, with a possible D match to TRBD1 (6 bases). V lost 5 bases, J lost 4 bases, and 15 bases lay in between. The CDR3 runs to 14 residues. In germline, CDR1 is MNHEY, CDR2 SMNVEV (reference sequence).

Only a few counts were recorded for this clonotype. V gene TRBV20-1 combines with J gene TRBJ2-3, with no clear D. V gave up 7 bases and J gave up 0 bases, with 11 bases separating them. Per the germline V gene, CDR1 is DFQATT and CDR2 is SNEGSKA (reference sequence). The CDR3 has 13 amino acids. The DNA for the CDR3 is TGCAGTGGACGGCTAGTAAGCACAGATACGCAGTATTTT. Its protein product is CSGRLVSTDTQYF.

The sample holds a few counts of this clonotype. The genes are TRBV6-6 and TRBJ2-1, with 10 bases aligning to TRBD1. This CDR3 contains 14 residues. The germline CDR1 and CDR2 sequences are MNHNY and SVGAGI (reference sequence). Trimming took 7 bases from V and 7 from J; bases not matched to a gene: 7. The CDR3 nucleotides are TGTGCCAGCACGGCGGGACAGGGGTGGAATGAGCAGTTCTTC. Its protein product is CASTAGQGWNEQFF.

The gene calls are TRBV7-6 and TRBJ2-1, with D possibly being TRBD2 (5 bases). Germline CDR1 SGHVS, CDR2 FNYEAQ. The CDR3 has 14 amino acids. V lost 1 base, J lost 7 bases, and 11 bases lay in between. The CDR3 loop is CASSLDRGWNEQFF. DNA for the CDR3: TGTGCCAGCAGCTTAGACCGGGGTTGGAATGAGCAGTTCTTC. Complete variable domain (other parts from reference TRBV7-6 and TRBJ2-1): GAGVSQSPRYKVTKRGQDVALRCDPISGHVSLYWYRQALGQGPEFLTYFNYEAQQDKSGLPNDRFSAERPEGSISTLTIQRTEQRDSAMYRCASSLDRGWNEQFFGPGTRLTVL.

This chain joins TRBV20-1 and TRBJ1-2, with D unresolved. V was cut by 2 bases and J by 0 bases, with 13 bases left in between. This CDR3 comprises 15 residues. CDR1 is DFQATT and CDR2 is SNEGSKA in the germline V gene (reference sequence). Here the CDR3 reads CSARKTDGPNYGYTF. As DNA, the CDR3 is TGCAGTGCTAGAAAAACGGACGGACCTAACTATGGCTACACCTTC.

This clonotype has a handful of counts. The chain combines TRBV28 with TRBJ2-3; a possible D gene is TRBD2 (7 bases). The CDR3 totals 16 residues. Germline-derived CDR1 and CDR2 are MDHEN and SYDVKM. With 8 bases removed from V and 1 base from J, the gap between germline ends came to 19 bases. This CDR3 reads CASPPRGGMRTDTQYF. Written as DNA, the CDR3 is TGTGCCAGCCCGCCTAGGGGGGGGATGCGCACAGATACGCAGTATTTT.